Listed here are 16 T cell receptor beta chains from one sample, sequenced in a study of response to subunit inactivated influenza vaccine. One entry per CDR3 protein results from TCRdb running MiXCR on the RT-PCR reads. The sample includes roughly 700,000 distinct CDR3 sequences, roughly 14% of them seen just once. This material consisted of PBMCs from blood, taken 14 to 15 days before vaccination. The receptors come from a man aged 50 or older who received an inactivated influenza vaccine.

This chain joins TRBV5-6 and TRBJ2-7; a possible D gene is TRBD1 (5 bases). V dropped 4 bases and J dropped 4 bases, with 21 bases sitting between them. Looked up from germline, CDR1 is SGHDT and CDR2 is YYEEEE. This CDR3 contains 16 residues. CDR3 in amino acids: CASSAFTGLVGYEQYF. DNA for the CDR3: TGTGCCAGCAGCGCATTTACAGGTCTCGTGGGGTACGAGCAGTACTTC.

The chain combines TRBV7-9 with TRBJ2-1; D ambiguous. Germline V gene data show CDR1 as SEHNR and CDR2 as FQNEAQ (reference sequence). V was pared by 5 bases and J by 9 bases, with 17 bases between. The length of the CDR3 is 14 residues. The CDR3 region is CASSGRLNAGEQFF. As DNA, the CDR3 is TGTGCCAGCAGCGGCCGTCTAAACGCCGGTGAGCAGTTCTTC.

This clonotype occurred many times. This chain connects TRBV6-5 to TRBJ2-2, with 7 bases fitting TRBD2. V gave up 6 bases and J gave up 0 bases; unmatched junction bases: 7. Germline CDR1 MNHEY, CDR2 SVGAGI. The length of the CDR3 is 16 residues. The DNA for the CDR3 is TGTGCCAGCAGCTACCCTAGCGGACCGAACACCGGGGAGCTGTTTTTT. This gives the protein CASSYPSGPNTGELFF.

This clonotype was found many times. The J gene is TRBJ2-1, the V gene TRBV29-1; 9 nucleotides agree with TRBD1. Germline V lookup: CDR1 SQVTM, CDR2 ANQGSEA. The CDR3 totals 17 residues. V dropped 6 bases and J dropped 0; count of bases not matched to a gene: 12. CDR3 DNA: TGCAGCGTGACCGCCAGGACAGGGGCAAGCTCCTACAATGAGCAGTTCTTC. Amino acid sequence: CSVTARTGASSYNEQFF.

V and J are TRBV12-3 or TRBV12-4 and TRBJ2-2, with D possibly matching TRBD2 (6 bases). The ends were cut back, 3 bases at V and 4 bases at J, with 15 bases in the middle. This CDR3 has 16 residues. CDR3 in amino acids: CASSFIVPEGTGELFF. The CDR3 DNA is TGTGCCAGCAGTTTCATAGTCCCGGAGGGCACCGGGGAGCTGTTTTTT.

At least ten counts were recorded for this clonotype. The rearrangement joins TRBV24-1 to TRBJ2-1; 12 nucleotides line up with TRBD2. The V segment lost 4 bases and the J segment 5 bases; nucleotides outside the gene matches: 2. The CDR3 length is 15 residues. Germline lookup yields CDR1 KGHDR and CDR2 SFDVKD. The CDR3 loop reads CATSDWTSGDNEQFF. In DNA, the CDR3 is TGTGCCACCAGTGACTGGACTAGCGGGGACAATGAGCAGTTCTTC.

As concerns this clonotype: A junction end diverges from the germline sequence, so it may reflect a read error. The chain links TRBV20-1 to TRBJ2-3; D is unresolved. The CDR3 consists of 14 residues. The germline V gene encodes CDR1 DFQATT and CDR2 SNEGSKA (reference sequence). CDR3 sequence: CSVRDPQITDTQYF. CDR3 coding DNA: TGCAGTGTTAGAGATCCACAGATAACAGATACGCAGTATTTT.

This clonotype was seen repeatedly, ten times or more. The gene calls are TRBV6-6 and TRBJ2-7; no clear D. There are 12 residues in the CDR3. Looked up from germline, CDR1 is MNHNY and CDR2 is SVGAGI (reference sequence). V was clipped by 2 bases and J by 6 bases, with 8 bases between them. The CDR3 nucleotides are TGTGCCAGCAGTTACGCTCTGAGCGAGCAGTACTTC. Its protein is CASSYALSEQYF.

The J gene is TRBJ2-5, the V gene TRBV5-1, with 8 bases matching TRBD1. The CDR3 spans 16 residues. Per the germline V gene, CDR1 is SGHRS and CDR2 is YFSETQ. V gave up 0 bases and J gave up 1 base; unmatched junction bases: 5. The CDR3 nucleotides are TGCGCCAGCAGCTTGGTTGTCAGGGGGCGCCAAGAGACCCAGTACTTC. It specifies CASSLVVRGRQETQYF.

The chain uses TRBV11-2 and TRBJ1-1, with no clear D. Germline CDR1 SGHAT, CDR2 FQNNGV. V dropped 2 bases and J dropped 3 bases, with 7 bases sitting between them. CDR3 length equals 13 residues. The CDR3 DNA is TGTGCCAGCAGCTTAAATCTGTACACTGAAGCTTTCTTT. It is translated as CASSLNLYTEAFF.

This clonotype turned up a few times. V and J are TRBV29-1 and TRBJ2-1, with D unresolved. This CDR3 has 13 residues. The V and J ends lost 0 bases and 4 bases respectively, with 7 bases between them. Per germline, CDR1 SQVTM and CDR2 ANQGSEA. In DNA form, the CDR3 reads TGCAGCGTTGAAGATAATCGGTACAATGAGCAGTTCTTC. It encodes CSVEDNRYNEQFF.

This clonotype was seen repeatedly, ten times or more. The chain is built from TRBV6-1 and TRBJ1-4; 7 bases match TRBD1. This CDR3 has 13 amino acids. J lost 7 bases, V lost 6 bases, and 5 bases had no gene match. CDR1 and CDR2 (germline): MNHNS, SASEGT. CDR3 protein: CASRRQGGEKLFF. The CDR3 DNA reads TGTGCCAGCAGGCGACAGGGTGGTGAAAAACTGTTTTTT.

V is TRBV2 and J is TRBJ2-1; D may be TRBD2 (6 bases). This CDR3 region has 14 residues. Germline V lookup: CDR1 SNHLY, CDR2 FYNNEI. Trimming pared 0 bases from V and 6 bases from J, leaving 9 bases between. The DNA of the CDR3 is TGTGCCAGCAGTGAAGCTCTCGGGGGCAATGAGCAGTTCTTC. Translation gives CASSEALGGNEQFF.

Only a few counts were recorded for this clonotype. CDR3 sequence (DNA): TGTGCCATCAGTCAGGTTAGCAATCAGCCCCAGCATTTT. This sequence encodes CAISQVSNQPQHF. The chain has TRBV10-3 and TRBJ1-5; D gene ambiguous. CDR1 is ENHRY, CDR2 SYGVKD, per germline. CDR3 length: 13 amino acids. Trimming pared 5 bases from V and 0 bases from J, leaving 5 bases between.

There are many counts of this clonotype. The chain has TRBV7-2 and TRBJ1-2; D not resolved. Per the germline V gene, CDR1 is SGHTA and CDR2 is FQGNSA. This CDR3 is 16 amino acids long. V lost 4 bases, J lost 5 bases, and 20 bases lay in between. CDR3 sequence reads: CASSSLFGVGDYGYTF. CDR3 coding DNA: TGTGCCAGCAGCTCCCTCTTCGGGGTCGGGGATTATGGCTACACCTTC.

Turning to this clonotype: An end of the junction does not agree with germline; a read error may underlie this. The gene calls are TRBV5-1 and TRBJ1-2; D ambiguous. The CDR3 contains 16 residues. Germline loops: CDR1 SGHRS, CDR2 YFSETQ. The CDR3 bases are TGCGCCAGCAGCTTGGGAGGGCCGCAAACTAACTATGGCTACTCCTTC. Amino acid sequence: CASSLGGPQTNYGYSF.